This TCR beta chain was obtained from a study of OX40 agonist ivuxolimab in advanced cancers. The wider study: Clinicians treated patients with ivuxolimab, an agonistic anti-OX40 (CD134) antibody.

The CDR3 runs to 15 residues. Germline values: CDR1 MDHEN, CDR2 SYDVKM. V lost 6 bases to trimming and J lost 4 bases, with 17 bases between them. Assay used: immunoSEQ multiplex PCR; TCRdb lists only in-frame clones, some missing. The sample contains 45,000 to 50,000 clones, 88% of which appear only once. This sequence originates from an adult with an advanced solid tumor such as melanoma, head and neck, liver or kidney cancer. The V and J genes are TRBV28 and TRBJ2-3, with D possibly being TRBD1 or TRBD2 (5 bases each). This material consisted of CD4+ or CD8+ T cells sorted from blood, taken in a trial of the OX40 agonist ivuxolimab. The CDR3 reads CASSQSGSLSDTQYF. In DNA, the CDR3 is TGTGCCAGCAGCCAGTCAGGGAGCCTATCAGATACGCAGTATTTT.